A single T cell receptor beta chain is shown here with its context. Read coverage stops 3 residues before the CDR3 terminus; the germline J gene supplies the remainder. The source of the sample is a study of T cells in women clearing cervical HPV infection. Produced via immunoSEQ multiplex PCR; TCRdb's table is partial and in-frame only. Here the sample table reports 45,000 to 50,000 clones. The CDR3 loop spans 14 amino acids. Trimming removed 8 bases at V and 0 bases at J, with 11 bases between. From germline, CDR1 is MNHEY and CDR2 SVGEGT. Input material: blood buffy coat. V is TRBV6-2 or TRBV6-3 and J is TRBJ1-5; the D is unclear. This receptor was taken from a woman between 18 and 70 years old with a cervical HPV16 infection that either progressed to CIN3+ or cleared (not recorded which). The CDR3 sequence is CASRNSYSNQPQHF. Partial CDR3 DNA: TGTGCCAGCCGCAATAGCTATAGCAATCAGCCC.